Listed here is a single T cell receptor beta chain. As yet, its antigen is unknown. The source of the sample is a study of cytomegalovirus exposure and HLA in healthy donors. Study-level results: It was reportedly the case that the classifier diagnosed cytomegalovirus status with high specificity and sensitivity.

The PCR used 60 Vbeta and 13 Jbeta primers. TCRdb's copy holds only in-frame clones and misses some; the assay was immunoSEQ multiplex PCR. The profile shows roughly 170,000 clones, roughly 83% of them singletons. The germline V gene encodes CDR1 SEHNR and CDR2 FQNEAQ (reference sequence). This CDR3 comprises 14 residues. V lost 5 bases to trimming and J lost 5 bases, with 15 bases between them. The TCR was taken from a man under 40 in good health and CMV-seronegative. This chain connects TRBV7-9 to TRBJ1-1, with D maybe TRBD1 (5 bases). The sequenced material came from PBMCs. The CDR3 loop is CASSDGRGRTEAFF. As DNA, the CDR3 is TGTGCCAGCAGCGACGGACGGGGGAGGACTGAAGCTTTCTTT.